These 8 T cell receptor beta chains share one sample of origin, sequenced in a study of Ad26.COV2.S vaccination and SARS-CoV-2 variants. TCRdb's table, derived via immunoSEQ multiplex PCR, lists solely in-frame clones and lacks some. This table has 300,000 to 350,000 clones, around 84% appearing once. Regarding treatment: about 20 received Ad26.COV2.S at low or high dose, single or two shots; several received placebo; per-sample allocation not given. Samples were taken on day 63 after the first vaccine or placebo injection. The sequencing used peripheral blood, collected in a trial of Ad26.COV2.S vaccine versus placebo. These receptors were obtained from a person between 18 and 60 years old who received the Ad26.COV2.S COVID-19 vaccine or a placebo.

The chain combines TRBV6-5 with TRBJ1-5; no clear D. V shed 5 bases and J shed 5 bases, with 13 bases lying between them. The CDR3 runs to 14 residues. Germline lookup yields CDR1 MNHEY and CDR2 SVGAGI. CDR3 nucleotides: TGTGCCAGCAGTCCTACTCCCACTTATCAGCCCCAGCATTTT. Protein product: CASSPTPTYQPQHF.

V usage is TRBV23-1 and J usage is TRBJ1-6, with 7 bases fitting TRBD1. TRBV23-1 is marked as an open reading frame, function uncertain. The CDR3 consists of 15 residues. V lost 6 bases, J lost 7 bases, and 9 bases stayed unmatched. The chain's CDR3 is CASRRDSYINSPLHF. DNA for the CDR3: TGCGCCAGCAGGCGGGACAGCTATATCAATTCACCCCTCCACTTT.

This chain uses TRBV7-2 with TRBJ2-2; D uncertain. V lost 5 bases, J lost 7 bases, and 8 bases lay in between. Germline V gene data show CDR1 as SGHTA and CDR2 as FQGNSA. The CDR3 extends over 12 amino acids. In DNA form, the CDR3 reads TGTGCCAGCAGCCAAGGGATCGGGGAGCTGTTTTTT. Residues: CASSQGIGELFF. Together with reference TRBV7-2 and TRBJ2-2, the CDR3 gives the full variable domain: GAGVSQSPSNKVTEKGKDVELRCDPISGHTALYWYRQSLGQGLEFLIYFQGNSAPDKSGLPSDRFSAERTGGSVSTLTIQRTQQEDSAVYLCASSQGIGELFFGEGSRLTVL.

The chain employs TRBV25-1 and TRBJ1-6; tentatively, D is TRBD1 (5 bases). The germline V gene has CDR1 MGHDK and CDR2 SYGVNS. This CDR3 contains 15 residues. Trimming took off 1 base at V and 8 bases at J, with 12 bases between the two ends. As DNA, the CDR3 is TGTGCCAGCAGTGAATTAGGGGCCCTTCATTCACCCCTCCACTTT. Translated: CASSELGALHSPLHF.

The rearrangement links TRBV30 to TRBJ2-7, with 7 bases that match TRBD1. V was clipped by 1 base and J by 6 bases; unmatched bases: 6. In germline, CDR1 is GTSNPN, CDR2 SVGIG (reference sequence). This CDR3 spans 13 amino acids. CDR3 protein: CAWSAYGTAEQYF. For the CDR3, the DNA is TGTGCCTGGAGTGCCTATGGGACAGCCGAGCAGTACTTC.

A word on this clone: Other nucleotide sequences from this sample produce the same CDR3. CDR3 protein: CASSFGLYTEAFF. The CDR3 DNA sequence: TGTGCCAGCAGCTTCGGTCTGTACACTGAAGCTTTCTTT. The chain has TRBV11-3 and TRBJ1-1; D gene unclear. Germline assignment: CDR1 SGHNT and CDR2 YENEEA. Trimming cost V 3 bases and J 3 bases, with 8 bases left between them. The CDR3 spans 13 residues.

This chain joins TRBV7-2 and TRBJ1-2, with 9 bases identical to TRBD1. This CDR3 comprises 14 residues. Germline CDR1 reads SGHTA; CDR2 reads FQGNSA. V shed 5 bases and J 5 bases; nucleotides not matched to a gene: 6. CDR3 in amino acids: CASSPDRGGYGYTF. CDR3 DNA sequence: TGTGCCAGCAGCCCAGACAGGGGGGGATATGGCTACACCTTC.

The rearrangement uses TRBV28 and TRBJ1-4; a weak D match, TRBD1 (5 bases). This CDR3 has 16 residues. Trimming took 5 bases from V and 5 from J, leaving 18 bases between them. Germline V CDR1 and CDR2: MDHEN, SYDVKM. The chain's CDR3 is CASSRYGHALNEKLFF. For the CDR3, the DNA is TGTGCCAGCAGTCGCTACGGACACGCTTTAAATGAAAAACTGTTTTTT.